This T cell receptor beta chain was obtained from a study of Ad26.COV2.S vaccination and SARS-CoV-2 variants. The wider study: Participant was drawn from the COV1001 Ad26.COV2.S trial arm. Ad26.COV2.S, an intramuscular injection, was given once or twice 56 days apart.

Germline V CDR1 and CDR2: SGHRS, YFSETQ. The V and J ends lost 5 bases and 1 base respectively, with 12 bases between them. This CDR3 is 14 amino acids long. TCRdb's table, derived via immunoSEQ multiplex PCR, lists solely in-frame clones and lacks some. This table has over 400,000 clones, 80% to 90% appearing once. Noted treatment: roughly 18 received Ad26.COV2.S at low or high dose, single or two shots; several received placebo; per-sample allocation not given. Sampling took place 63 days after the first vaccine or placebo injection. The study, taken as a whole, reports: Vaccine recipients surpassed placebo recipients in spike-specific TCR breadth. There was a possibility that the TCR breadth and depth analyses underestimated total T cell responses.

With respect to this clone: Its antigen is still unknown.

The clonotype was recovered from a person aged 18-65 years who received the Ad26.COV2.S COVID-19 vaccine or a placebo. Sequenced material: peripheral blood, taken in a trial of Ad26.COV2.S vaccine versus placebo. The rearrangement joins TRBV5-1 to TRBJ1-1; D is ambiguous. The CDR3 coding sequence is TGCGCCAGCAGTTCTTGGGAGGGGAACACTGAAGCTTTCTTT. This translates into CASSSWEGNTEAFF.